The sequence of this TCR beta chain was determined in a study of tumor-infiltrating lymphocytes in primary liver carcinoma. Study at large: Participating patients were men and women between 30 and 69 years old. Whole-study results and caveats: Just around 7.5-24% of top clones spanned all five tumor regions.

This clonotype turned up a few times. Its specificity is not known. Starting from approximately 470 ng of total RNA, TCR beta cDNA was produced with a primer in the constant region. Sequencing libraries for TCR beta derived from three nested multiplex PCR rounds that used slightly modified ARM-PCR. One entry per CDR3 protein, called by TCRdb with MiXCR from the multiplex PCR reads. The sample contains roughly 45,000 distinct CDR3 sequences, less than 85% of which appear only once. The roughly 19-32 mg bulk tissue piece was not sorted before simultaneous RNA and DNA extraction. What was sequenced was liver tumor tissue from sampling region 5. Described subset: tumor region T5, tumor centre. The sequence was collected from a man aged 40-49 years with primary liver carcinoma and hepatitis B virus infection.

CDR3: CSARAWGGTEAFF. The CDR3, as DNA: TGCAGTGCTAGAGCTTGGGGGGGAACTGAAGCTTTCTTT. This chain links TRBV20-1 with TRBJ1-1; TRBD1 is a possible D gene (5 bases). CDR3 length: 13 residues. V was clipped by 1 base and J by 5 bases, with 11 bases between them. CDR1 and CDR2 from the germline V gene are DFQATT and SNEGSKA (reference sequence).